Listed below are T cell receptor beta chains from one sample, sequenced in a study of blood T cell repertoires in COVID-19. Measured with immunoSEQ multiplex PCR; TCRdb has only the in-frame clones, and not every one. Here the sample spans approximately 150,000 clones, 65% to 85% being singletons. The sequencing input was PBMCs or T cells enriched from blood (not recorded which). The receptors shown here come from a man aged 65 to 79 who had been exposed to COVID-19. Each CDR3 is given with its conserved first and last residue. The D gene is left open where the match is weak. Size tells how often a clone was seen (once, few, many) or the class of an expanded clone, and some rows leave it out.

size: NA
D: NA
J: TRBJ2-7
V: TRBV5-1
CDR3: CASSLASQGNEQYF
DNA: TGCGCCAGCAGCTTGGCCTCACAGGGCAACGAGCAGTACTTC

size: few
D: TRBD2
J: TRBJ2-3
V: TRBV7-9
CDR3: CASSPPWGRVWTDTQYF
DNA: TGTGCCAGCAGCCCTCCGTGGGGGAGGGTATGGACAGATACGCAGTATTTT

size: few
D: NA
J: TRBJ2-3
V: TRBV5-4
CDR3: CASSFEGQRGDTQYF
DNA: TGTGCCAGCAGCTTCGAAGGACAGAGAGGAGATACGCAGTATTTT

size: few
D: NA
J: TRBJ1-2
V: TRBV15
CDR3: CATSRDPGDNYGYTF
DNA: TGTGCCACCAGCAGAGATCCAGGGGACAACTATGGCTACACCTTC

size: NA
D: TRBD2
J: TRBJ2-5
V: TRBV4-3
CDR3: CASSSWGGTQYF
DNA: TGCGCCAGCAGCTCGTGGGGGGGGACCCAGTACTTC

size: few
D: TRBD1
J: TRBJ1-2
V: TRBV12-3/TRBV12-4
CDR3: CASSADRGYGYTF
DNA: TGTGCCAGCAGTGCTGACAGGGGCTATGGCTACACCTTC

size: NA
D: NA
J: TRBJ1-1
V: TRBV5-1
CDR3: CASSLTGHMNTEAFF
DNA: TGCGCCAGCAGCTTGACGGGACATATGAACACTGAAGCTTTCTTT

size: NA
D: NA
J: TRBJ1-2
V: TRBV12-3/TRBV12-4
CDR3: CASRTQGGGYTF
DNA: TGTGCCAGCAGGACACAGGGTGGGGGCTACACCTTC

size: few
D: NA
J: TRBJ1-4
V: TRBV11-2
CDR3: CASSLTQGLQSEKLFF
DNA: TGTGCCAGCAGCTTAACGCAGGGACTGCAGAGTGAAAAACTGTTTTTT

size: NA
D: NA
J: TRBJ1-5
V: TRBV5-1
CDR3: CASSLSGGGDQPQHF
DNA: TGCGCCAGCAGCCTCTCCGGTGGAGGAGATCAGCCCCAGCATTTT

size: few
D: TRBD1
J: TRBJ2-1
V: TRBV5-1
CDR3: CASSLGTGNNEQFF
DNA: TGCGCCAGCAGCTTGGGGACAGGTAACAATGAGCAGTTCTTC

size: NA
D: TRBD1
J: TRBJ2-3
V: TRBV5-1
CDR3: CASSRPGQGARDTQYF
DNA: TGCGCCAGCAGCCGACCGGGACAGGGGGCTAGAGATACGCAGTATTTT

size: NA
D: NA
J: TRBJ1-4
V: TRBV5-6
CDR3: CASTQEGTTNEKLFF
DNA: TGTGCCAGCACCCAGGAGGGGACAACTAATGAAAAACTGTTTTTT

size: NA
D: NA
J: TRBJ2-7
V: TRBV11-2
CDR3: CASSLGAGQSSRASYEQYF
DNA: TGTGCCAGCAGCTTAGGAGCCGGACAGAGTTCCCGTGCTTCCTACGAGCAGTACTTC

size: NA
D: NA
J: TRBJ1-5
V: TRBV11-2
CDR3: CASSLDRVGQPQHF
DNA: TGTGCCAGCAGCTTAGACAGGGTGGGACAGCCCCAGCATTTT

size: NA
D: TRBD1
J: TRBJ1-1
V: TRBV6-5
CDR3: CASSRGGLNTEAFF
DNA: TGTGCCAGCAGCCGAGGGGGCCTGAACACTGAAGCTTTCTTT

size: NA
D: TRBD2
J: TRBJ2-7
V: TRBV19
CDR3: CASTPTSGSSSGYEQYF
DNA: TGTGCCAGTACTCCGACTAGCGGGAGTTCTTCCGGGTACGAGCAGTACTTC

size: NA
D: TRBD2
J: TRBJ2-2
V: TRBV11-2
CDR3: CASSSSAGVYTGELFF
DNA: TGTGCCAGCAGTTCCTCAGCGGGAGTTTACACCGGGGAGCTGTTTTTT

size: NA
D: NA
J: TRBJ1-1
V: TRBV7-2
CDR3: CASSSLTEKNTEAFF
DNA: TGTGCCAGCAGCTCACTGACAGAGAAGAACACTGAAGCTTTCTTT

size: NA
D: NA
J: TRBJ1-6
V: TRBV28
CDR3: CASSPRTYSPLHF
DNA: TGTGCCAGCAGCCCAAGGACTTATTCACCCCTCCACTTT

size: NA
D: NA
J: TRBJ2-1
V: TRBV7-9
CDR3: CASSLSGGGEEQFF
DNA: TGTGCCAGCAGCTTATCGGGGGGCGGAGAGGAGCAGTTCTTC

size: NA
D: TRBD1
J: TRBJ1-2
V: TRBV4-3
CDR3: CASSQDRTGGYYGYTF
DNA: TGCGCCAGCAGCCAAGATCGGACAGGGGGCTACTATGGCTACACCTTC

size: few
D: NA
J: TRBJ2-1
V: TRBV7-2
CDR3: CASSLQLTGSLEQFF
DNA: TGTGCCAGCAGCTTACAACTAACGGGGTCCCTAGAGCAGTTCTTC

size: NA
D: NA
J: TRBJ1-1
V: TRBV10-3
CDR3: CAISDPGNRNTEAFF
DNA: TGTGCCATCAGTGATCCCGGGAATAGGAACACTGAAGCTTTCTTT

size: NA
D: NA
J: TRBJ2-5
V: TRBV6-2/TRBV6-3
CDR3: CASSYSGASMGNF
DNA: TGTGCCAGCAGTTACTCGGGCGCTAGCATGGGAAACTTC

size: NA
D: NA
J: TRBJ2-5
V: TRBV27
CDR3: CASSLSGVETQYF
DNA: TGTGCCAGCAGTTTATCAGGGGTCGAGACCCAGTACTTC

size: NA
D: NA
J: TRBJ2-2
V: TRBV7-2
CDR3: CASSFPRGELFF
DNA: TGTGCCAGCAGCTTCCCCAGAGGGGAGCTGTTTTTT

size: NA
D: NA
J: TRBJ1-1
V: TRBV24-1
CDR3: CATKDRGDNTEAFF
DNA: TGTGCCACCAAGGACAGAGGGGACAACACTGAAGCTTTCTTT

size: once
D: NA
J: TRBJ1-5
V: TRBV29-1
CDR3: CSVGGQGGQPQHF
DNA: TGCAGCGTTGGGGGGCAGGGCGGTCAGCCCCAGCATTTT

size: NA
D: TRBD1
J: TRBJ2-5
V: TRBV11-2
CDR3: CASSGGQGAWETQYF
DNA: TGTGCCAGCAGCGGGGGACAGGGGGCATGGGAGACCCAGTACTTC

size: NA
D: TRBD1
J: TRBJ1-1
V: TRBV24-1
CDR3: CATRGTESSEAFF
DNA: TGTGCCACCAGGGGGACAGAATCTTCTGAAGCTTTCTTT

size: NA
D: TRBD1
J: TRBJ2-5
V: TRBV5-1
CDR3: CASSELGTGGETQYF
DNA: TGCGCCAGCAGCGAACTCGGGACAGGGGGCGAGACCCAGTACTTC

size: NA
D: NA
J: TRBJ1-2
V: TRBV3-1/TRBV3-2
CDR3: CASSHSIDSYWMGNYGYTF
DNA: TGTGCCAGCAGCCATTCCATAGACAGCTATTGGATGGGCAACTATGGCTACACCTTC

size: NA
D: TRBD2
J: TRBJ2-2
V: TRBV5-4
CDR3: CASSSDPGGTGELFF
DNA: TGTGCCAGCAGCTCTGACCCGGGAGGCACCGGGGAGCTGTTTTTT

size: NA
D: NA
J: TRBJ1-2
V: TRBV19
CDR3: CASSIPRGRGYTF
DNA: TGTGCCAGTAGTATCCCCAGGGGACGTGGCTACACCTTC

size: NA
D: TRBD1
J: TRBJ1-5
V: TRBV7-8
CDR3: CASSRSRDRVNQPQHF
DNA: TGTGCCAGCAGTCGTTCCCGGGACAGGGTAAATCAGCCCCAGCATTTT

size: NA
D: NA
J: TRBJ1-5
V: TRBV29-1
CDR3: CSVEETSGQPQHF
DNA: TGCAGCGTTGAAGAGACTTCTGGACAGCCCCAGCATTTT

size: NA
D: TRBD1
J: TRBJ1-1
V: TRBV19
CDR3: CASSAGQGGWTEAFF
DNA: TGTGCCAGTAGTGCCGGACAGGGGGGATGGACTGAAGCTTTCTTT

size: NA
D: NA
J: TRBJ2-1
V: TRBV7-2
CDR3: CASSSGLNNEQFF
DNA: TGTGCCAGCAGCTCCGGACTTAACAATGAGCAGTTCTTC

size: few
D: NA
J: TRBJ1-2
V: TRBV2
CDR3: CASSADRPNYGYTF
DNA: TGTGCCAGCAGTGCGGACAGACCTAACTATGGCTACACCTTC

size: NA
D: NA
J: TRBJ1-5
V: TRBV28
CDR3: CATRRQGNQPQHF
DNA: TGTGCCACCAGACGACAGGGCAATCAGCCCCAGCATTTT

size: NA
D: NA
J: TRBJ2-3
V: TRBV7-6
CDR3: CASSLGAGLSTDTQYF
DNA: TGTGCCAGCAGCTTAGGGGCAGGGCTAAGCACAGATACGCAGTATTTT

size: NA
D: NA
J: TRBJ1-1
V: TRBV20-1
CDR3: CSARDGSEAFF
DNA: TGCAGTGCTAGAGATGGCAGTGAAGCTTTCTTT